This T cell receptor (beta chain) was recovered during a study of glioma-infiltrating T cells after dendritic cell vaccination. Whole-study context: Autologous tumor lysate-pulsed dendritic cell vaccination was given between about 2003 and 2013. The vaccine used monocyte-derived dendritic cells pulsed overnight with autologous tumor lysate.

Assay used: immunoSEQ multiplex PCR; TCRdb lists only in-frame clones, some missing. This sample has about 82,000 clones, with roughly 90% found just once. V was pared by 5 bases and J by 5 bases, with 9 bases between. CDR1 and CDR2 (germline): SGHTA, FQGNSA. This CDR3 region has 12 residues. The sample holds a few counts of this clone. The antigen is not known. Patients had residual fresh-frozen tumor tissue and more than two years of survival data. General study results and limits: Patients with more pretreatment TILs had longer time to progression and survival.

The receptor was derived from a human donor with glioblastoma. Source: blood, taken before dendritic cell vaccination. The chain is built from TRBV7-2 and TRBJ1-1; D is unclear. The CDR3 protein is CASSRLETEAFF. CDR3 bases: TGTGCCAGCAGCCGTTTGGAGACTGAAGCTTTCTTT.